These 32 T cell receptor beta chains share one sample of origin, sequenced in a study of T cells in Graves' hyperthyroidism and ophthalmopathy. Template material for amplifying TCR beta CDR3 regions consisted of RNA transcripts. Researchers ran a first-round RT-PCR on the TCR CDR3 using the HTBI primer set. In TCRdb, the multiplex PCR reads were re-called with MiXCR into one record per CDR3 protein. The repertoire includes fewer than 350,000 distinct CDR3 sequences, about an eighth of them detected once, and approximately 7.8% sits in the top ten. Sequencing input: blood. The receptors stem from a woman between 25 and 40 years old with Graves' hyperthyroidism that later progressed to Graves' ophthalmopathy.

This rearrangement joins TRBV4-2 to TRBJ2-1; no clear D gene. CDR3 size: 14 residues. Germline loops: CDR1 LGHNA, CDR2 YNFKEQ. V lost 3 bases and J lost 8, with 14 bases in between. The CDR3 DNA reads as TGTGCCAGCAGCCAGGAAACTGGCGTGTATGAGCAGTTCTTC. It codes for CASSQETGVYEQFF.

This clonotype was recorded at least ten times. The chain employs TRBV7-2 and TRBJ2-7; perhaps TRBD2 as D (5 bases). Germline-derived CDR1 and CDR2 are SGHTA and FQGNSA. Deletions cut 5 bases from V and 6 bases from J, with 11 bases between. The CDR3 runs to 12 residues. The CDR3 reads CASSRGSGEQYF. Here the CDR3 DNA reads TGTGCCAGCAGCCGAGGGTCCGGCGAGCAGTACTTC. The whole variable domain, remainder taken from reference TRBV7-2 and TRBJ2-7, is GAGVSQSPSNKVTEKGKDVELRCDPISGHTALYWYRQSLGQGLEFLIYFQGNSAPDKSGLPSDRFSAERTGGSVSTLTIQRTQQEDSAVYLCASSRGSGEQYFGPGTRLTVT.

Comment on this clonotype: A much larger clone sits a single nucleotide away, making a read error possible. The conserved phenylalanine or tryptophan is not found at the CDR3 terminus, so this likely reflects a read error. The V and J genes are TRBV12-3 or TRBV12-4 and TRBJ2-7; TRBD1 agrees at 9 bases. The CDR3 length is 14 residues. Losses at the gene ends were 7 bases for V and 4 bases for J; bases not matched to a gene: 8. CDR3 loop: CASTSPGQGYEQYL. In DNA form, the CDR3 reads TGTGCCAGCACCTCCCCGGGACAGGGATACGAGCAGTACCTC.

This clonotype was detected ten times or more. The chain uses TRBV20-1 and TRBJ2-7; D unclear. Germline V gives CDR1 DFQATT, CDR2 SNEGSKA (reference sequence). The CDR3 contains 13 residues. V was clipped by 1 base and J by 2 bases, with 9 bases between them. CDR3 sequence reads: CSARAESTYEQYF. The CDR3 DNA is TGCAGTGCTAGAGCTGAGAGTACCTACGAGCAGTACTTC.

This clonotype was observed a few times. This sequence joins TRBV7-9 and TRBJ2-3; TRBD2 agrees at 11 bases. The germline V gene encodes CDR1 SEHNR and CDR2 FQNEAQ (reference sequence). J lost 5 bases, V lost 5 bases, and 9 bases had no gene match. The CDR3 runs to 16 residues. For the CDR3, the DNA is TGTGCCAGCAGCCCCCCGACTAGCGGGATTTTAGATACGCAGTATTTT. It yields the protein CASSPPTSGILDTQYF. Looking up the rest from reference TRBV7-9 and TRBJ2-3 gives the full variable domain: DTGVSQNPRHKITKRGQNVTFRCDPISEHNRLYWYRQTLGQGPEFLTYFQNEAQLEKSRLLSDRFSAERPKGSFSTLEIQRTEQGDSAMYLCASSPPTSGILDTQYFGPGTRLTVL.

The sample holds many counts of this clonotype. The chain combines TRBV6-1 with TRBJ2-2, with 11 bases fitting TRBD1. Per the germline V gene, CDR1 is MNHNS and CDR2 is SASEGT. Trimming at V came to 4 bases and at J to 6 bases, leaving 7 bases not matched to a gene. This CDR3 contains 16 residues. The CDR3 region is CASSASGQGVAGELFF. The CDR3 region has the DNA TGTGCCAGCAGTGCGTCGGGACAGGGGGTTGCCGGGGAGCTGTTTTTT.

This clonotype has at least ten counts. The chain couples TRBV15 to TRBJ2-1; 9 nucleotides line up with TRBD1. Germline V lookup: CDR1 LNHNV, CDR2 YYDKDF (reference sequence). The CDR3 has 14 amino acids. After removal of 4 bases from V and 6 bases from J, the junction contained 4 bases not matched to a gene. In DNA, the CDR3 is TGTGCCACCAGCACCGGGACAGGGACCAATGAGCAGTTCTTC. The encoded protein is CATSTGTGTNEQFF.

This clonotype came up many times. The genes are TRBV18 and TRBJ2-1; D may be TRBD2 (6 bases). Germline CDR1 and CDR2: KGHSH and LQKENI. The length of the CDR3 is 14 residues. V gave up 6 bases and J gave up 9 bases, with 18 bases separating them. CDR3 residues: CASSRLTRDIEQFF. For the CDR3, the DNA is TGTGCCAGCTCCCGCTTGACGCGGGATATTGAGCAGTTCTTC.

This clonotype has at least ten counts. The genes are TRBV27 and TRBJ1-2; TRBD1 agrees at 8 bases. With 5 bases clipped from V and 2 bases from J, the junction kept 7 bases outside the gene matches. Per the germline V gene, CDR1 is MNHEY and CDR2 is SMNVEV (reference sequence). The CDR3 sequence is 15 residues long. The CDR3 nucleotides are TGTGCCAGCAGTAGCCGGACAGGGCCAAACTATGGCTACACCTTC. It translates to CASSSRTGPNYGYTF.

On this clonotype itself: The final CDR3 position lacks the conserved phenylalanine or tryptophan, pointing to a likely read error. This rearrangement joins TRBV6-4 to TRBJ2-1, with TRBD2 matching 11 bases. CDR3 length equals 18 residues. Looked up from germline, CDR1 is MRHNA and CDR2 is SNTAGT. J lost 6 bases, V lost 1 base, and 11 bases had no gene match. CDR3 sequence reads: CASSDWTSSGRDANEQFL. DNA for the CDR3: TGTGCCAGCAGTGACTGGACTAGTAGCGGGAGGGACGCCAATGAGCAGTTCCTC.

This clonotype was observed a few times. The J gene is TRBJ2-1, the V gene TRBV24-1; TRBD2 matches at 8 bases. Germline values: CDR1 KGHDR, CDR2 SFDVKD. The length of the CDR3 is 16 residues. The V and J ends lost 2 bases and 4 bases, in that order; junction bases with no gene match: 6. The chain's CDR3 is CATSDSAGADYNEQFF. Here the CDR3 DNA reads TGTGCCACCAGTGATTCAGCGGGAGCAGATTACAATGAGCAGTTCTTC.

This clonotype has ten or more counts. The chain employs TRBV7-6 and TRBJ2-1; maybe TRBD2 (5 bases). The length of the CDR3 is 13 residues. Trimming took 5 bases from V and 9 from J, leaving 14 bases between them. Germline-derived CDR1 and CDR2 are SGHVS and FNYEAQ. DNA of the CDR3: TGTGCCAGCAGCCCGGGTATGGGGAGTGAGCAGTTCTTC. Its protein is CASSPGMGSEQFF.

The chain combines TRBV18 with TRBJ2-1, with TRBD2 matching 10 bases. The trim removed 1 base at V and 6 bases at J, leaving 3 bases unmatched. Germline values: CDR1 KGHSH, CDR2 LQKENI. This CDR3 has 15 amino acids. The CDR3: CASSPQREGRNEQFF. CDR3 bases: TGTGCCAGCTCACCACAGCGGGAGGGCCGCAATGAGCAGTTCTTC.

This clonotype was seen at least ten times. The chain joins TRBV6-1 to TRBJ1-1; no clear D gene. The length of the CDR3 is 12 residues. In germline, CDR1 is MNHNS, CDR2 SASEGT. V shed 7 bases and J shed 5 bases, with 11 bases lying between them. The CDR3 sequence: CASTPASTEAFF. The CDR3 DNA follows: TGTGCCAGCACCCCGGCATCAACTGAAGCTTTCTTT.

This clonotype was observed a few times. V usage is TRBV5-5 and J usage is TRBJ2-3; 8 bases are shared with TRBD2. J gave up 6 bases and V 3 bases, and 15 bases lay outside the gene matches. The CDR3 runs to 17 residues. Per the germline V gene, CDR1 is SGHKS and CDR2 is YYEKEE (reference sequence). CDR3 sequence (DNA): TGTGCCAGCAGCTCGACACCGGGACTAGGGGGGGGGGATACGCAGTATTTT. Its protein product is CASSSTPGLGGGDTQYF.

This clonotype was observed a few times. The chain couples TRBV27 to TRBJ2-7, with D possibly matching TRBD1 (5 bases). CDR3 size: 12 residues. The germline V gene has CDR1 MNHEY and CDR2 SMNVEV (reference sequence). V lost 7 bases and J 2 bases, leaving 9 bases between the germline ends. In DNA, the CDR3 is TGTGCCAGCACCGACAGTGCCTACGAGCAGTACTTC. Amino acid sequence: CASTDSAYEQYF.

Ten or more counts support this clonotype. The rearrangement joins TRBV19 to TRBJ1-5; 7 nucleotides match TRBD1. Germline V gives CDR1 LNHDA, CDR2 SQIVND (reference sequence). The trim removed 6 bases at V and 5 bases at J, leaving 10 bases unmatched. CDR3 length equals 15 residues. The CDR3 bases are TGTGCCAGTAGCTACATTTCAGGGGGACATCAGCCCCAGCATTTT. It specifies CASSYISGGHQPQHF.

Ten or more counts support this clonotype. One end of the junction is discordant with germline, which a read error may explain. The chain uses TRBV7-7 and TRBJ2-2; D unclear. The CDR3 has 20 amino acids. Germline V lookup: CDR1 SSHAT, CDR2 FNYEAQ (reference sequence). The CDR3 nucleotides are TGTGCTAGCAGCTTAAATTTGGAGTTGAGCGAATTTCCTGATACCGGGGAGCTGTTTTTT. Translation gives CASSLNLELSEFPDTGELFF.

This clonotype showed up just a few times. A much bigger clone sits one base away, suggesting this may be a read error. The rearrangement links TRBV5-5 to TRBJ2-7; TRBD1 agrees at 7 bases. The trim removed 4 bases at V and 6 bases at J, leaving 10 bases unmatched. The CDR3 is 14 residues long. From germline, CDR1 is SGHKS and CDR2 YYEKEE (reference sequence). CDR3 region: CASSMSGTACEQYF. The CDR3 nucleotides read TGTGCCAGCAGCATGTCCGGGACAGCCTGCGAGCAGTACTTC.

V usage is TRBV6-1 and J usage is TRBJ2-7, with unresolved D. The CDR3 consists of 13 residues. Deletions cut 7 bases from V and 2 bases from J, with 12 bases between. Germline V lookup: CDR1 MNHNS, CDR2 SASEGT. Here the CDR3 reads CASIKAGTYEQYF. CDR3 DNA sequence: TGTGCCAGCATTAAGGCAGGCACCTACGAGCAGTACTTC.

This clonotype showed up many times. The V and J genes are TRBV5-1 and TRBJ2-7, with a weak D call TRBD2 (5 bases). The germline V gene has CDR1 SGHRS and CDR2 YFSETQ. The CDR3 extends over 15 amino acids. Between the trimmed V and J ends, which lost 0 bases and 2 bases, there was a span of 12 bases. For the CDR3, the DNA is TGCGCCAGCAGCTTGGACGAGAGACTAACCTACGAGCAGTACTTC. Protein: CASSLDERLTYEQYF. The variable domain in full, with the rest retrieved from reference TRBV5-1 and TRBJ2-7, is KAGVTQTPRYLIKTRGQQVTLSCSPISGHRSVSWYQQTPGQGLQFLFEYFSETQRNKGNFPGRFSGRQFSNSRSEMNVSTLELGDSALYLCASSLDERLTYEQYFGPGTRLTVT.

This clonotype has more than one count but fewer than ten. The rearrangement uses TRBV15 and TRBJ2-7, with D possibly being TRBD2 (6 bases). The CDR3 runs 14 residues. V lost 7 bases, J lost 2 bases, and 15 bases lay in between. The germline V gene encodes CDR1 LNHNV and CDR2 YYDKDF (reference sequence). The CDR3 DNA reads TGTGCCACCACCCCACGTAGGGAGGCCTACGAGCAGTACTTC. Translating gives CATTPRREAYEQYF.

The rearrangement joins TRBV19 to TRBJ2-2; the match to TRBD2 covers 10 bases. Germline-derived CDR1 and CDR2 are LNHDA and SQIVND (reference sequence). The CDR3 totals 18 residues. V shed 1 base, J shed 6 bases, and the junction held 11 bases outside the gene matches. Here the CDR3 reads CASSIVPPSGGAPGELFF. In DNA form, the CDR3 reads TGTGCCAGTAGTATAGTCCCCCCCAGCGGGGGGGCCCCCGGGGAGCTGTTTTTT. The full variable domain, with the rest looked up from reference TRBV19 and TRBJ2-2, is DGGITQSPKYLFRKEGQNVTLSCEQNLNHDAMYWYRQDPGQGLRLIYYSQIVNDFQKGDIAEGYSVSREKKESFPLTVTSAQKNPTAFYLCASSIVPPSGGAPGELFFGEGSRLTVL.

The sample holds many counts of this clonotype. The chain has TRBV6-1 and TRBJ2-1, with D unclear. Germline CDR1 is MNHNS and CDR2 is SASEGT. The V and J ends lost 5 bases and 5 bases respectively, with 16 bases between them. This CDR3 has 15 residues. CDR3 region: CASSLTSDTHNEQFF. The CDR3 nucleotides read TGTGCCAGCAGTCTTACCAGCGACACCCACAATGAGCAGTTCTTC.

This clonotype was observed many times. V gene TRBV7-6 combines with J gene TRBJ1-1, with unresolved D. Germline lookup yields CDR1 SGHVS and CDR2 FNYEAQ. Trimming cost V 0 bases and J 6 bases, with 8 bases left between them. The CDR3 consists of 13 residues. In nucleotides, the CDR3 is TGTGCCAGCAGCTTAGCTGACGGAGCTGAAGCTTTCTTT. Translation gives CASSLADGAEAFF. The full variable domain, rest sourced from reference TRBV7-6 and TRBJ1-1, is GAGVSQSPRYKVTKRGQDVALRCDPISGHVSLYWYRQALGQGPEFLTYFNYEAQQDKSGLPNDRFSAERPEGSISTLTIQRTEQRDSAMYRCASSLADGAEAFFGQGTRLTVV.

This clonotype was seen at least ten times. The chain carries TRBV4-1 and TRBJ2-7, with D maybe TRBD1 (6 bases). The V gene lost 2 bases and the J gene lost 0 bases, with 11 bases spanning the gap. The CDR3 has 15 amino acids. The germline V gene has CDR1 MGHRA and CDR2 YSYEKL. CDR3 amino acids: CASSQQGYSSYEQYF. The CDR3, as DNA: TGCGCCAGCAGCCAACAGGGGTACAGCTCCTACGAGCAGTACTTC.

The chain joins TRBV3-1 to TRBJ2-5; possible D gene TRBD1, 6 bases. This CDR3 is 12 amino acids long. Deletions cut 7 bases from V and 4 bases from J, with 10 bases between. The germline V gene has CDR1 LGHDT and CDR2 YNNKEL (reference sequence). CDR3 protein: CASNRAGETQYF. In nucleotides, the CDR3 is TGTGCCAGCAACAGGGCTGGAGAGACCCAGTACTTC.

In this sample, this clonotype turned up many times. This rearrangement joins TRBV9 to TRBJ1-1; a possible D gene is TRBD1 (6 bases). The V end was cut by 0 bases, the J end by 6 bases, with 15 bases between. Germline CDR1 and CDR2: SGDLS and YYNGEE. There are 15 residues in the CDR3. The chain's CDR3 is CASSVGGGGSAEAFF. The DNA of the CDR3 is TGTGCCAGCAGCGTAGGAGGGGGGGGTTCAGCTGAAGCTTTCTTT.

At least ten counts were recorded for this clonotype. This sequence joins TRBV28 and TRBJ2-7, with 11 bases lining up with TRBD2. CDR1 MDHEN and CDR2 SYDVKM come from the germline V gene. V lost 6 bases, J lost 0 bases, and 19 bases stayed unmatched. CDR3 length: 20 amino acids. The CDR3 spells CASSYLLTLGLAVGSYEQYF. CDR3 nucleotides: TGTGCCAGCAGCTACCTCCTGACCTTGGGACTAGCGGTGGGCTCCTACGAGCAGTACTTC.

In this sample, this clonotype turned up many times. The chain joins TRBV28 to TRBJ2-5; TRBD2 agrees at 11 bases. The CDR3 consists of 16 residues. Trimming took 3 bases from V and 7 from J; bases not matched to a gene: 10. Germline V gene lookup returns CDR1 MDHEN and CDR2 SYDVKM. The DNA for the CDR3 is TGTGCCAGCAGTTTTCGACTAGCGGGACCCTTTAGGACCCAGTACTTC. Amino acid sequence: CASSFRLAGPFRTQYF.

This clonotype was detected ten times or more. This chain uses TRBV18 with TRBJ2-5; perhaps TRBD2 as D (6 bases). The V end lost 3 bases, the J end lost 5 bases, and 16 bases lay between the germline ends. There are 15 residues in the CDR3. CDR1 and CDR2 from the germline V gene are KGHSH and LQKENI. The CDR3 reads CASSPPGLRRETQYF. In DNA form, the CDR3 reads TGTGCCAGCTCACCCCCGGGACTCCGGCGCGAGACCCAGTACTTC.

This clonotype has at least ten counts. The chain employs TRBV6-1 and TRBJ1-4; D is unclear. The CDR3 totals 18 residues. The germline gives CDR1 MNHNS, CDR2 SASEGT. V was clipped by 5 bases and J by 0 bases, with 19 bases between them. For the CDR3, the DNA is TGTGCCAGCAGTCCCTCGCCGGAGGACCTGACAACTAATGAAAAACTGTTTTTT. Residues: CASSPSPEDLTTNEKLFF.